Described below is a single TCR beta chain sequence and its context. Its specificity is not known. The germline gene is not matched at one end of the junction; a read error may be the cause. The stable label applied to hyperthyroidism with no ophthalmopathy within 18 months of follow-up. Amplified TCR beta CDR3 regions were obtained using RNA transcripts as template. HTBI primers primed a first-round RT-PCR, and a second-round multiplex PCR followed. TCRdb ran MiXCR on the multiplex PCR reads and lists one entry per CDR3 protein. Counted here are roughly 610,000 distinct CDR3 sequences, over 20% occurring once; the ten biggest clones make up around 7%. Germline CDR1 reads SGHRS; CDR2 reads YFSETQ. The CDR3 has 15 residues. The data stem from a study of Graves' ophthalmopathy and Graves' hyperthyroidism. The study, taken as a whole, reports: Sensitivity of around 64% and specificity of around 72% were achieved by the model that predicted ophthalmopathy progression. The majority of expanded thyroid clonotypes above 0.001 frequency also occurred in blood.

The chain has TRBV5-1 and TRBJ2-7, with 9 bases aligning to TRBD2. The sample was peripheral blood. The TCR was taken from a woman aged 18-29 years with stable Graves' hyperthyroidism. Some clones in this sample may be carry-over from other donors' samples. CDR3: CASSLALAGPYEQCF. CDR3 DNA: TGCGCCAGCAGCTTGGCCCTAGCGGGACCCTACGAGCAGTGCTTC.